A single sample is the source of the 27 T cell receptor beta chains below, sequenced in a study of human T cells and chemical hapten exposure. Each CDR3 protein gets one entry after TCRdb re-called the 5' RACE reads with MiXCR. The sample shows over 70,000 distinct CDR3 sequences, 15% of them seen only once. Before extraction, the whole blood was not fractionated, and total RNA was taken from it. These receptors all come from a female donor in good health.

This clonotype appeared a few times. The V and J genes are TRBV30 and TRBJ1-1; D possibly corresponds to TRBD1 (5 bases). Trimming removed 1 base from V and 4 bases from J, with 10 bases in between. The CDR3 is 13 residues long. Germline CDR1 is GTSNPN and CDR2 is SVGIG (reference sequence). CDR3 nucleotides: TGTGCCTGGAGTGCTCAGGGAGGCACTGAAGCTTTCTTT. The encoded protein is CAWSAQGGTEAFF. Based on the CDR3 plus reference TRBV30 and TRBJ1-1, the full variable domain is SQTIHQWPATLVQPVGSPLSLECTVEGTSNPNLYWYRQAAGRGLQLLFYSVGIGQISSEVPQNLSASRPQDRQFILSSKKLLLSDSGFYLCAWSAQGGTEAFFGQGTRLTVV.

This clonotype was detected many times. The chain couples TRBV18 to TRBJ2-3; D may be TRBD1 (5 bases). CDR3 length: 13 amino acids. Germline V gene sequence: CDR1 KGHSH, CDR2 LQKENI. Trimming stripped 1 base from V and 4 bases from J, with 6 bases between. Here the CDR3 reads CASSPQGSDTQYF. The CDR3 DNA follows: TGTGCCAGCTCACCACAGGGGTCAGATACGCAGTATTTT. Full variable domain (rest looked up from reference TRBV18 and TRBJ2-3): NAGVMQNPRHLVRRRGQEARLRCSPMKGHSHVYWYRQLPEEGLKFMVYLQKENIIDESGMPKERFSAEFPKEGPSILRIQQVVRGDSAAYFCASSPQGSDTQYFGPGTRLTVL.

The V gene is TRBV7-2, the J gene TRBJ2-7; D not resolved. V shed 1 base and J shed 1 base, with 8 bases lying between them. The CDR3 extends over 14 amino acids. Per germline, CDR1 SGHTA and CDR2 FQGNSA. CDR3 in amino acids: CASSLDPVSYEQYF. DNA for the CDR3: TGTGCCAGCAGCTTAGACCCAGTATCCTACGAGCAGTACTTC.

The chain carries TRBV10-3 and TRBJ1-2; D is unresolved. V was pared by 8 bases and J by 6 bases, with 10 bases between. Germline CDR1 reads ENHRY; CDR2 reads SYGVKD. The CDR3 has 11 residues. In DNA form, the CDR3 reads TGTGCCATCGGGGAAAGGCATGGCTACACCTTC. Translation: CAIGERHGYTF.

This chain uses TRBV12-2 with TRBJ1-2; the table assigns TRBD1, which was not confirmed against the DNA. TRBV12-2 is labeled a pseudogene. This CDR3 contains 18 residues. DNA of the CDR3: TGTGCAAGTCGCTTAGAGGGCAGGGGCTCGGGGGGGAACTATGGCTACACCTTC. Its protein is CASRLEGRGSGGNYGYTF.

The CDR3 loop is CASSSPAGVSSYNEQFF. The CDR3 nucleotides are TGTGCCAGCAGTTCCCCAGCGGGAGTGTCTTCCTACAATGAGCAGTTCTTC. The gene calls are TRBV12-3 or TRBV12-4 and TRBJ2-1; 8 nucleotides align to TRBD2. This CDR3 is built from 17 residues. Unmatched junction bases numbered 9, after V lost 4 bases and J lost 1 base.

The chain couples TRBV2 to TRBJ1-6; D remains ambiguous. Per the germline V gene, CDR1 is SNHLY and CDR2 is FYNNEI. V lost 0 bases and J lost 10, with 7 bases in between. This CDR3 contains 13 residues. This chain's CDR3 is CASSEAKGSPLHF. The CDR3 DNA sequence: TGTGCCAGCAGTGAAGCGAAAGGGTCACCCCTCCACTTT.

A few counts support this clonotype. The chain has TRBV20-1 and TRBJ2-2; D unclear. Germline loops: CDR1 DFQATT, CDR2 SNEGSKA (reference sequence). CDR3 length: 16 residues. V lost 0 bases to trimming and J lost 5 bases, with 16 bases between them. The CDR3 DNA reads as TGCAGTGCTAGAGATAAAGGACCCCGGTGGACCGGGGAGCTGTTTTTT. It is translated as CSARDKGPRWTGELFF.

This clonotype was counted a few times. V and J are TRBV6-2 or TRBV6-3 and TRBJ2-7, with 9 bases matching TRBD2. The CDR3 totals 15 residues. Germline CDR1 and CDR2: MNHEY and SVGEGT. The ends lost 2 bases at V and 2 bases at J; junction bases unmatched: 4. In DNA, the CDR3 is TGTGCCAGCAGTTACGGTGCGGGGGGGACCTACGAGCAGTACTTC. Amino acids: CASSYGAGGTYEQYF.

This clonotype was detected a few times. This sequence joins TRBV9 and TRBJ2-2; D is unresolved. CDR3 size: 15 residues. In germline, CDR1 is SGDLS, CDR2 YYNGEE. V dropped 0 bases and J dropped 1 base, with 7 bases sitting between them. The CDR3 sequence: CASSVEGQNTGELFF. CDR3 in DNA: TGTGCCAGCAGCGTAGAAGGCCAGAACACCGGGGAGCTGTTTTTT.

The chain uses TRBV6-5 and TRBJ1-3; 8 bases are shared with TRBD1. This CDR3 contains 16 residues. Trimming cost V 5 bases and J 1 base; bases outside gene matches: 7. The germline CDR1 and CDR2 sequences are MNHEY and SVGAGI. The CDR3 DNA follows: TGTGCCAGCAGTAGGACAGGGAGGGTTTCTGGAAACACCATATATTTT. It specifies CASSRTGRVSGNTIYF.

This chain joins TRBV7-9 and TRBJ2-5; D call uncertain. With 1 base removed from V and 2 bases from J, the gap between germline ends came to 11 bases. From germline, CDR1 is SEHNR and CDR2 FQNEAQ (reference sequence). The CDR3 has 15 residues. This CDR3 reads CASSLVALQQETQYF. CDR3 DNA: TGTGCCAGCAGCTTAGTAGCCCTGCAGCAAGAGACCCAGTACTTC.

The genes are TRBV6-6 and TRBJ1-1, with TRBD1 as a possible D gene (5 bases). CDR1 and CDR2 (germline): MNHNY, SVGAGI (reference sequence). V was clipped by 7 bases and J by 1 base, with 22 bases between them. The CDR3 consists of 17 residues. For the CDR3, the DNA is TGTGCCAGCATCCTGATCGGGGGGGGTCAAAGGAACACTGAAGCTTTCTTT. Amino acid sequence: CASILIGGGQRNTEAFF.

This clonotype was detected only a few times. The chain joins TRBV6-1 to TRBJ1-2; D not certain. The germline V gene encodes CDR1 MNHNS and CDR2 SASEGT. The CDR3 consists of 16 residues. V was clipped by 0 bases and J by 1 base, with 12 bases between them. Here the CDR3 reads CASSEALSGSNYGYTF. The CDR3 bases are TGTGCCAGCAGTGAAGCGCTTTCGGGCAGTAACTATGGCTACACCTTC.

The CDR3 nucleotides are TGCAGTGCTAGAAAGATACGGGAGGTACACGAGCAGTACTTC. This sequence encodes CSARKIREVHEQYF. J is TRBJ2-7 and V is TRBV20-1, with TRBD2 identical over 7 bases. Germline CDR1 DFQATT, CDR2 SNEGSKA (reference sequence). V dropped 2 bases and J dropped 5; count of bases not matched to a gene: 9. This CDR3 region has 14 residues.

The chain couples TRBV5-6 to TRBJ2-2; 9 bases align to TRBD1. After removal of 1 base from V and 5 bases from J, the junction contained 9 bases not matched to a gene. Germline V gene lookup returns CDR1 SGHDT and CDR2 YYEEEE. CDR3 size: 17 residues. The CDR3 sequence: CASSLPQGAEGTGELFF. CDR3 coding DNA: TGTGCCAGCAGCTTGCCACAGGGGGCGGAAGGTACCGGGGAGCTGTTTTTT.

The rearrangement joins TRBV19 to TRBJ1-5, with 7 bases identical to TRBD1. This CDR3 is 13 amino acids long. Germline V gene sequence: CDR1 LNHDA, CDR2 SQIVND (reference sequence). V shed 5 bases, J shed 4 bases, and the junction held 2 bases outside the gene matches. In DNA, the CDR3 is TGTGCCAGTAGTCCAGGGGGGAATCAGCCCCAGCATTTT. It specifies CASSPGGNQPQHF.

This clonotype showed up many times. The rearrangement uses TRBV7-2 and TRBJ2-5; TRBD2 matches at 8 bases. Germline V gene sequence: CDR1 SGHTA, CDR2 FQGNSA. V was pared by 5 bases and J by 6 bases, with 11 bases of the junction left unmatched. The CDR3 sequence is 15 residues long. In DNA form, the CDR3 reads TGTGCCAGCAGCCCCCTCGGGGGGGGCGAAAAGACCCAGTACTTC. It translates to CASSPLGGGEKTQYF.

The table lists this clonotype with many counts. The V gene is TRBV4-3, the J gene TRBJ1-2, with 10 bases identical to TRBD1. The CDR3 loop spans 15 amino acids. Germline trimming cut 4 bases from V and 4 bases from J; bases unmatched to any gene: 6. Germline values: CDR1 LGHNA, CDR2 YSLEER. In nucleotides, the CDR3 is TGCGCCAGCAGCCCGGAGACAGGGGGCGCCTATGGCTACACCTTC. Protein product: CASSPETGGAYGYTF.

This clonotype has more than one count but fewer than ten. This chain joins TRBV6-2 or TRBV6-3 and TRBJ2-7, with 11 positions matching TRBD2. This CDR3 has 14 residues. Per germline, CDR1 MNHEY and CDR2 SVGEGT. V trimming: 6 bases; J trimming: 4 bases; junction bases outside the gene matches: 5. Here the CDR3 reads CASSPGLAAYEQYF. The DNA for the CDR3 is TGTGCCAGCAGCCCGGGACTAGCGGCTTACGAGCAGTACTTC.

This clonotype was found a few times. V and J are TRBV7-9 and TRBJ2-1; D perhaps matches TRBD2 (7 bases). The length of the CDR3 is 21 residues. V was shortened by 3 bases and J by 0 bases, with 27 bases between the two germline ends. Germline V gene sequence: CDR1 SEHNR, CDR2 FQNEAQ (reference sequence). CDR3 protein: CASSLGALVAGPKSSYNEQFF. The CDR3, as DNA: TGTGCCAGCAGCTTGGGGGCCCTTGTAGCGGGCCCGAAAAGCTCCTACAATGAGCAGTTCTTC. Variable domain in full (rest from reference TRBV7-9 and TRBJ2-1): DTGVSQNPRHKITKRGQNVTFRCDPISEHNRLYWYRQTLGQGPEFLTYFQNEAQLEKSRLLSDRFSAERPKGSFSTLEIQRTEQGDSAMYLCASSLGALVAGPKSSYNEQFFGPGTRLTVL.

As regards this clonotype: The DNA is left out, because the CDR3 cannot be placed on it with certainty; the CDR3 is given as TCRdb lists it. The chain employs TRBV5-1 and TRBJ1-2. The CDR3 is 14 amino acids long, termini counted. From germline, CDR1 is SGHRS and CDR2 YFSETQ. The CDR3 protein is CASSFGGGSYGYNF.

Ten or more counts support this clonotype. V is TRBV12-5 and J is TRBJ2-1; 7 bases align to TRBD2. The V and J ends lost 0 bases and 3 bases, in that order; junction bases with no gene match: 5. This CDR3 has 16 amino acids. Germline V gives CDR1 LGHNT, CDR2 FRNRAP. The CDR3 reads CASGLVEGGIYNEQFF. CDR3 in DNA: TGTGCTAGTGGTTTGGTGGAGGGAGGGATCTACAATGAGCAGTTCTTC. The entire variable domain, with the rest obtained from reference TRBV12-5 and TRBJ2-1, is as follows: DARVTQTPRHKVTEMGQEVTMRCQPILGHNTVFWYRQTMMQGLELLAYFRNRAPLDDSGMPKDRFSAEMPDATLATLKIQPSEPRDSAVYFCASGLVEGGIYNEQFFGPGTRLTVL.

In its sample, this clonotype was seen a few times. The genes are TRBV5-1 and TRBJ1-6; D uncertain. The V and J ends lost 0 bases and 13 bases respectively, with 20 bases between them. Germline CDR1 is SGHRS and CDR2 is YFSETQ. This CDR3 is built from 16 residues. CDR3 in DNA: TGCGCCAGCAGCTTGGCCGGTGGGGTGAACGGAGGCCCCCTCCACTTT. It is translated as CASSLAGGVNGGPLHF.

This clonotype was recorded many times. V is TRBV7-2 and J is TRBJ2-2; D uncertain. V shed 10 bases and J shed 0 bases, with 12 bases lying between them. The CDR3 consists of 14 residues. Germline V CDR1 and CDR2: SGHTA, FQGNSA. The CDR3 nucleotides read TGTGCCACCGTCGGATTGGCGAACACCGGGGAGCTGTTTTTT. Translation: CATVGLANTGELFF.

V is TRBV6-5 and J is TRBJ1-1; TRBD1 agrees at 7 bases. The V and J ends lost 0 bases and 12 bases, in that order; junction bases with no gene match: 16. The CDR3 is made up of 16 amino acids. In germline, CDR1 is MNHEY, CDR2 SVGAGI. The CDR3 nucleotides read TGTGCCAGCAGTTACTCGAAAAATGGGGACAGCATCATTTCTTTCTTT. This sequence encodes CASSYSKNGDSIISFF.

This clonotype was seen a few times. This sequence joins TRBV15 and TRBJ1-1; D remains ambiguous. Looked up from germline, CDR1 is LNHNV and CDR2 is YYDKDF (reference sequence). The V end lost 0 bases, the J end lost 4 bases, and 9 bases lay between the germline ends. This CDR3 has 14 residues. Here the CDR3 reads CATSRDNGITEAFF. CDR3 sequence (DNA): TGTGCCACCAGCAGAGATAATGGGATCACTGAAGCTTTCTTT. Variable domain in full (rest from reference TRBV15 and TRBJ1-1): DAMVIQNPRYQVTQFGKPVTLSCSQTLNHNVMYWYQQKSSQAPKLLFHYYDKDFNNEADTPDNFQSRRPNTSFCFLDIRSPGLGDTAMYLCATSRDNGITEAFFGQGTRLTVV.